The entry that follows covers one T cell receptor (beta chain) sequence. These data originate in a study of blood T cells in healthy people across ages. A second PCR of 7 to 11 cycles used a sample-barcoded 5' primer and a J-beta primer mix. TCRdb re-called the 5' RACE reads with MiXCR, one entry per CDR3 protein. In the table there are roughly 800,000 distinct CDR3 sequences, approximately 25% of which are singletons. V lost 1 base to trimming and J lost 0 bases; unmatched junction nucleotides: 2. CDR3 length equals 15 residues. Per the germline V gene, CDR1 is DFQATT and CDR2 is SNEGSKA (reference sequence). This same sample was also part of a study on T cells of mothers and their children.

The rearrangement uses TRBV20-1 and TRBJ2-3; 9 bases agree with TRBD2. Input material: blood. The clonotype was recovered from a boy aged 5-17 years in good health. CDR3 loop: CSARASGASTDTQYF. For the CDR3, the DNA is TGCAGTGCTAGAGCTAGCGGGGCTAGCACAGATACGCAGTATTTT.